This T cell receptor (beta chain) appears in the sequencing data of a study of shared clonotypes between healthy human individuals. The authors divided CD4+ cells into CD45RA+ naive and CD45RA-negative memory subsets. Measured with immunoSEQ multiplex PCR; TCRdb has only the in-frame clones, and not every one. The sample contains 2,500,000 or so clones, about 90% of which appear only once. Germline assignment: CDR1 MNHEY and CDR2 SMNVEV (reference sequence). The length of the CDR3 is 18 residues. V gave up 5 bases and J gave up 4 bases; unmatched junction bases: 12. The rearrangement uses TRBV27 and TRBJ2-2, with 11 bases lining up with TRBD2. The specimen was naive CD4+ T cells from PBMCs. Subset indicated: CD45RA+ positively selected. The clonotype originates from a man aged 18 to 30 in good health. Some clones in this sample may be carry-over from other donors' samples. The CDR3 DNA reads TGTGCCAGCAGTCACGGGACTAGCGGAGGGGCGGGCACCGGGGAGCTGTTTTTT. Amino acid sequence: CASSHGTSGGAGTGELFF.